Here is one T cell receptor (beta chain) with its context. Its specificity is unknown. Next came a second PCR, run for about 7 to 12 cycles, which used a sample-barcoded 5' primer along with a J-beta primer mix. In TCRdb, the 5' RACE reads were re-called with MiXCR into one record per CDR3 protein. The sample lists about 680,000 distinct CDR3 sequences, over 45% occurring once. The data are from a study of blood T cells in healthy people across ages. Study observations and caveats: Researchers deemed the diversity estimates from one million T cells underestimates.

Trimming left V 5 bases short and J 3 bases short, with 17 bases between. This CDR3 is 15 amino acids long. Germline values: CDR1 SGHTA, CDR2 FQGTGA. Sequenced sample: blood. The chain is built from TRBV7-3 and TRBJ2-7, with D perhaps matching TRBD1 (8 bases). The origin of this receptor is a woman between 55 and 75 years old in good health. The CDR3: CASSAQQGEGYEQYF. In DNA, the CDR3 is TGTGCCAGCAGCGCGCAACAGGGGGAGGGCTACGAGCAGTACTTC.